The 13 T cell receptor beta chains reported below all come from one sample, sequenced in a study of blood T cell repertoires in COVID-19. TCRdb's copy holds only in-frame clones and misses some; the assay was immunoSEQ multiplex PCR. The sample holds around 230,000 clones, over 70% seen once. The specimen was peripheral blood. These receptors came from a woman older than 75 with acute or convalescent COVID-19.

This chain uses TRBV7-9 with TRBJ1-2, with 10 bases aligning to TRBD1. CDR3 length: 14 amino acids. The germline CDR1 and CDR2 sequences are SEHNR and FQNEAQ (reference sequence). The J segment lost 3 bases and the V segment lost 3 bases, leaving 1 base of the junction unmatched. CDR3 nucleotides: TGTGCCAGCAGCTTGGACAGGGGGTACTATGGCTACACCTTC. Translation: CASSLDRGYYGYTF.

This CDR3 is CASSMTGPNYGYTF. As DNA, the CDR3 is TGTGCCAGCAGTATGACAGGTCCTAACTATGGCTACACCTTC. The chain has TRBV6-5 and TRBJ1-2; tentatively, D is TRBD1 (6 bases). Germline-derived CDR1 and CDR2 are MNHEY and SVGAGI. The CDR3 runs to 14 residues. The ends were cut back, 5 bases at V and 0 bases at J, with 10 bases in the middle.

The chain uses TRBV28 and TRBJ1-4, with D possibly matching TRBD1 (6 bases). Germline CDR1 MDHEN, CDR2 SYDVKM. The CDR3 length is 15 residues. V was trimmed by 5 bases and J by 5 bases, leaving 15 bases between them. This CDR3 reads CASSLGGHLNEKLFF. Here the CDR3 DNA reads TGTGCCAGCAGTCTAGGGGGACACTTAAATGAAAAACTGTTTTTT.

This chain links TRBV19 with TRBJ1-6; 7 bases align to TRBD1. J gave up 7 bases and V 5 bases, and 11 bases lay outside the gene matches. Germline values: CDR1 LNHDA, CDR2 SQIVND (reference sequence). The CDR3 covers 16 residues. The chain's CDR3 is CASSLEQGIENSPLHF. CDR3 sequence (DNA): TGTGCCAGTAGTCTGGAACAGGGGATTGAGAATTCACCCCTCCACTTT.

CDR3 DNA sequence: TGTGCCAGCAGCTTCTTTGAGGGGACAGCGAACACTGAAGCTTTCTTT. Its protein product is CASSFFEGTANTEAFF. V and J are TRBV5-5 and TRBJ1-1; the match to TRBD1 covers 7 bases. Germline V gives CDR1 SGHKS, CDR2 YYEKEE (reference sequence). The CDR3 covers 16 residues. With V trimmed by 2 bases and J by 1 base, 8 bases remained unmatched.

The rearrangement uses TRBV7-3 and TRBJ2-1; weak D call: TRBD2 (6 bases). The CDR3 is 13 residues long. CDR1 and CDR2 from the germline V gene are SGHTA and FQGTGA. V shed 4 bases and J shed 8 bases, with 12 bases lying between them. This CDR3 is CASSSPTSYEQFF. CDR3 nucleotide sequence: TGTGCCAGCAGCTCCCCTACTAGCTATGAGCAGTTCTTC.

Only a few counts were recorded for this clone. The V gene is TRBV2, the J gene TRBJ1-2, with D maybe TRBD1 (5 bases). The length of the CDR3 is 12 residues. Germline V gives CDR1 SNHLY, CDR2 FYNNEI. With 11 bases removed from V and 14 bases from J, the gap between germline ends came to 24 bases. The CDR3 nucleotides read TGTGCCTGCCTGCGGGGGACTGAAGGAGGAACCTTC. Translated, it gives CACLRGTEGGTF.

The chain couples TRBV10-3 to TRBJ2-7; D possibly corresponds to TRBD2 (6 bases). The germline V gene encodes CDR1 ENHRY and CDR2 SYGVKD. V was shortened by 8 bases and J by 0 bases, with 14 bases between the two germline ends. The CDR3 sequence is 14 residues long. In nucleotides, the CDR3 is TGTGCCATCGGTGGCGGGGAATTCTCCTACGAGCAGTACTTC. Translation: CAIGGGEFSYEQYF.

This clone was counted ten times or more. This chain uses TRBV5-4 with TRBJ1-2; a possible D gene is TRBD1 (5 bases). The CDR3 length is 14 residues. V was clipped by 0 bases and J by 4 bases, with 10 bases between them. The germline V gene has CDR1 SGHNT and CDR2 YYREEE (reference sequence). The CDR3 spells CASSLDDRFYGYTF. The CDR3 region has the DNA TGTGCCAGCAGCTTGGATGACAGATTCTATGGCTACACCTTC.

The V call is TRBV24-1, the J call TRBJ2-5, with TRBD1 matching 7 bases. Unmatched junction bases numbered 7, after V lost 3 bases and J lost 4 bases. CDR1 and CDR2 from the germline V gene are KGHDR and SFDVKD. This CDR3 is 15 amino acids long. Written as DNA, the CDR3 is TGTGCCACCAGTGATAGGACAGGAGTGGTAGAGACCCAGTACTTC. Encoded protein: CATSDRTGVVETQYF.

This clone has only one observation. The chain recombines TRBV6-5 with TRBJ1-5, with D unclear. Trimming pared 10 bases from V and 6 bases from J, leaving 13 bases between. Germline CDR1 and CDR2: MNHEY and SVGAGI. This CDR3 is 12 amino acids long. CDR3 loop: CATPPRGQPQHF. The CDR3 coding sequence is TGTGCCACCCCTCCCCGAGGTCAGCCCCAGCATTTT.

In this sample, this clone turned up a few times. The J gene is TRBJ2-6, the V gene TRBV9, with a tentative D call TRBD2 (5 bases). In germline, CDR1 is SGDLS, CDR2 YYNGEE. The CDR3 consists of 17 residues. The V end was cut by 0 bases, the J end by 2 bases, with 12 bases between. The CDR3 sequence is CASSVGGSPAGANVLTF. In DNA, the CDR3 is TGTGCCAGCAGCGTAGGAGGGTCCCCTGCTGGGGCCAACGTCCTGACTTTC. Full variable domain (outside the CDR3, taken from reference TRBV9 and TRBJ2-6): DSGVTQTPKHLITATGQRVTLRCSPRSGDLSVYWYQQSLDQGLQFLIQYYNGEERAKGNILERFSAQQFPDLHSELNLSSLELGDSALYFCASSVGGSPAGANVLTFGAGSRLTVL.

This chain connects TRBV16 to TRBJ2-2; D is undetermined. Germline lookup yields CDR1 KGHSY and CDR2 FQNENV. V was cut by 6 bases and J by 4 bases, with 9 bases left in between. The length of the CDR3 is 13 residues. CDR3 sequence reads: CASSVQSTGELFF. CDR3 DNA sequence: TGTGCCAGCAGTGTGCAGTCCACCGGGGAGCTGTTTTTT.